The clone carrying this T cell receptor (beta chain) was found a few times. Its antigen is as yet unknown. These data are taken from a study of T-cell reconstitution after alpha-beta-depleted transplantation in children. Library preparation (for TCRbeta) was performed with unique molecular identifiers. Each CDR3 protein gets one entry after TCRdb re-called the PCR reads with MiXCR. Among around 580,000 distinct CDR3 sequences listed, over 20% were seen once. The trim removed 5 bases at V and 6 bases at J, leaving 6 bases unmatched. The CDR3 spans 13 residues. Overall study results and limits: Alpha-beta T cells present about two months after transplant were reported to originate from several hundred expanded graft clones. There were some patients whose high TCRbeta diversity at day 60 came from surviving recipient T cells and thymic progenitors. The authors attributed T-cell counts and diversity one year after transplant mostly to newly produced T cells.

This sequence joins TRBV12-3 or TRBV12-4 and TRBJ2-7, with 8 bases identical to TRBD2. Source: PBMCs, taken before TCRalphabeta/CD19-depleted stem cell transplant. This receptor was obtained from a boy younger than two with Wiskott-Aldrich syndrome, due to receive a stem cell transplant. The DNA for the CDR3 is TGTGCCAGCAGTGGCGCGGGGGGAGTCGAGCAGTACTTC. Translated, it gives CASSGAGGVEQYF.